A selection of T cell receptor beta chains follows, all from one sample in a study of graft-versus-host responses after intestinal transplantation. Profiled with immunoSEQ multiplex PCR; TCRdb holds only in-frame clones, not every one. This sample has tens of thousands of clones; 85% to 95% occur once, and the top ten carry 1.5% to 2.5%. These receptors have no identified antigens. The sequencing used unstimulated CD8+ T cells sorted from spleen or lymph node cells, collected before intestinal transplant. The origin of the receptors is a human donor who received an intestinal transplant. Both conserved end residues are trimmed from each CDR3. The D gene is left open where the match is weak.

J gene: TRBJ2-7; D gene: TRBD2; V gene: TRBV30; CDR3 protein: AWSVGLAGGSYEQY
J gene: TRBJ2-1; D gene: .; V gene: TRBV6-1; CDR3 protein: ASSELEFSYNEQF
J gene: TRBJ2-2; D gene: .; V gene: TRBV4-1; CDR3 protein: ASSQGQRQPTGELF
J gene: TRBJ2-7; D gene: TRBD1; V gene: TRBV19; CDR3 protein: ASRGTGSYEQY
J gene: TRBJ1-1; D gene: .; V gene: TRBV7-2; CDR3 protein: ASSFLTENTEAF
J gene: TRBJ1-1; D gene: .; V gene: TRBV4-1; CDR3 protein: ASSQDWAAMNTEAF
J gene: .; D gene: .; V gene: TRBV4-1; CDR3 protein: ASSQVLFTGSTDEQY
J gene: TRBJ2-2; D gene: .; V gene: TRBV5-1; CDR3 protein: ASRTGDGTGELF
J gene: TRBJ1-3; D gene: TRBD1; V gene: TRBV30; CDR3 protein: AWSQGTGAGNTIY
J gene: TRBJ2-2; D gene: .; V gene: TRBV4-3; CDR3 protein: ASSQGYFPFNTGELF
J gene: TRBJ1-5; D gene: TRBD1; V gene: TRBV19; CDR3 protein: ACRDRGFQPQH
J gene: TRBJ2-3; D gene: .; V gene: TRBV10-1; CDR3 protein: ASSDSGRGTQY
J gene: TRBJ2-6; D gene: .; V gene: TRBV29-1; CDR3 protein: SVEASGNSGANVLT
J gene: TRBJ2-3; D gene: TRBD1; V gene: TRBV4-3; CDR3 protein: ASSQENSVTGVGTDTQY
J gene: TRBJ1-1; D gene: .; V gene: TRBV7-9; CDR3 protein: ASSFLQGIAEAF
J gene: TRBJ2-2; D gene: .; V gene: TRBV27; CDR3 protein: ASSLAPTGTNTGELF
J gene: TRBJ1-6; D gene: .; V gene: TRBV4-3; CDR3 protein: ASSQDPAGAPLH
J gene: TRBJ1-1; D gene: .; V gene: TRBV5-8; CDR3 protein: ASSTTVMNTEAF
J gene: TRBJ1-6; D gene: .; V gene: TRBV7-9; CDR3 protein: ASSLPEYNSPLH
J gene: TRBJ1-2; D gene: .; V gene: TRBV6-4; CDR3 protein: ASSDPQGLAYGYT
J gene: TRBJ1-1; D gene: .; V gene: TRBV9; CDR3 protein: ASSAGVTADINTEAF
J gene: TRBJ2-4; D gene: TRBD1; V gene: TRBV18; CDR3 protein: ASSPQGAIDIQY
J gene: TRBJ2-7; D gene: .; V gene: TRBV10-2; CDR3 protein: ASKSSPSSYEQY
J gene: TRBJ2-2; D gene: .; V gene: TRBV4-3; CDR3 protein: ASSQDRRRAGELF
J gene: TRBJ1-6; D gene: .; V gene: TRBV27; CDR3 protein: ASSSEAGGSPLH
J gene: TRBJ2-1; D gene: TRBD2; V gene: TRBV2; CDR3 protein: ASSVTSGAYNEQF
J gene: TRBJ2-5; D gene: TRBD2; V gene: TRBV4-3; CDR3 protein: ASSLVGGLGQETQY
J gene: TRBJ2-2; D gene: .; V gene: TRBV7-8; CDR3 protein: ASEGGGRTGELF
J gene: TRBJ1-4; D gene: .; V gene: TRBV7-2; CDR3 protein: ASSWLGVPNEKLF
J gene: TRBJ2-7; D gene: TRBD1; V gene: TRBV2; CDR3 protein: ASKPGQTYEQY
J gene: TRBJ2-3; D gene: TRBD2; V gene: TRBV2; CDR3 protein: ASSESLAANRDTQY
J gene: TRBJ2-3; D gene: TRBD1; V gene: TRBV19; CDR3 protein: ASSIGTGLVSQY
J gene: TRBJ2-5; D gene: TRBD2; V gene: TRBV30; CDR3 protein: AWTGVLLAGGLETQY
J gene: TRBJ2-1; D gene: .; V gene: TRBV2; CDR3 protein: ASSAAFGGGPYNEQF
J gene: TRBJ2-1; D gene: .; V gene: TRBV10-2; CDR3 protein: ASYGTRDSQLSSYNEQF
J gene: TRBJ1-2; D gene: .; V gene: TRBV11-2; CDR3 protein: ASSLAPTTGSQNYGYT